This T cell receptor beta chain emerged from a study of blood T cell repertoires in COVID-19 (TCRdb year 2020). In terms of the full investigation: Collaborator samples came from the United States, Italy and Spain and covered acute and convalescent phases of COVID-19. The material from the prospective study consisted of cDNA or gDNA derived from T cells, B-cell-depleted T cells, or PBMCs. Deeply sampled blood TCRbeta repertoires from subjects exposed to, actively infected with, or recovered from COVID-19 were included in the dataset. The repertoires were released in a freely available public database intended as a resource for research on the immune response to SARS-CoV-2. The samples were drawn from the first 160 participants of the ongoing ImmuneRACE study and from 950 to 1,500 subjects provided by 6 global collaborators. The sample metadata nearly always contained a de-identified subject ID, COVID-19 status, age in years and sex. Where available, HLA class I and class II types were taken from metadata supplied by the sample provider and were not determined by assay-based typing. The full study reports these points: The quantity of clinical and demographic metadata differed by source and by participant and was supplied without curation.

Whole blood was collected in K2EDTA tubes by collaborating institutions according to the institutions' own protocols. Collaborator samples were shipped for TCRbeta analysis as frozen whole blood, isolated PBMCs, or DNA extracted from either sample type. V is clipped by 4 bases and J by 1 base, and the sequence between their germline boundaries is 15 bases long. CDR1 and CDR2, looked up from the germline V gene, are KGHDR and SFDVKD. Inclusive of the bounding cysteine and phenylalanine, the CDR3 is 16 residues long. Only the CDR3 part of the read is kept: 48 bases, read in frame from the first base. Points on this clone: The specificity of this receptor is unknown. No base-level quality is on record; no much larger clone is a single base apart.

TCRbeta CDR3 regions were amplified from genomic DNA using the immunoSEQ Assay, a bias-controlled multiplex PCR. Concerning the study's data processing: The number of nucleated cells in each sample was estimated by amplification of reference gene primers within the assay. To quantify the absolute abundance of each unique TCRbeta CDR3 rearrangement, sequence reads were collapsed and filtered. Productive Simpson clonality was computed per sample as the square root of Simpson's diversity index over productive rearrangements. TCRdb holds this immuneACCESS table with in-frame rearrangements only. Some clones are missing; in checked studies, unresolved V genes explain under half, and the rest has no known cause. V, J and clone size reflect that table, while D and trimming were determined from the DNA. Recorded for this sample are roughly 110,000 clones; about two thirds of them occurred a single time. Roughly 0.9% of the sample is held by the ten biggest clonotypes.

The origin of this receptor is a human donor with acute or convalescent COVID-19. The donor label of this sample is uncertain. The sample consisted of peripheral blood. This receptor chain uses TRBV24-1 and TRBJ1-1; a tentative D call is TRBD1 (5 bases match). The sequenced DNA is TGTGCCACCAGTGAGGGGCCACGCGGGGGGAACACTGAAGCTTTCTTT. This sequence encodes CATSEGPRGGNTEAFF.